This T cell receptor (beta chain) was profiled in a study of blood T cell repertoires in COVID-19. Study information: Some COVID-19 samples were acute and others convalescent; all came from the United States, Italy and Spain. PBMCs, B-cell-depleted T cells, or T cells were the source of the cDNA or gDNA that made up the material.

V shed 1 base, J shed 3 bases, and the junction held 5 bases outside the gene matches. In germline, CDR1 is KGHSH, CDR2 LQKENI. CDR3 length: 16 residues. Source study methods: For nucleated cells, counts were estimated from reference gene primer amplification. The data were produced by immunoSEQ multiplex PCR, yet TCRdb's version contains in-frame clones alone and is incomplete. The DNA was the basis for D and trimming; V, J and clone size are from that table. The sample lists fewer than 250,000 clones, more than 80% occurring once. Sequencing was performed on peripheral blood. The chain recombines TRBV18 with TRBJ2-1, with TRBD2 matching over 8 bases. The sequence derives from a woman older than 75 with acute or convalescent COVID-19. CDR3 region: CASSPLLAEDYNEQFF. CDR3 sequence (DNA): TGTGCCAGCTCACCACTACTAGCGGAAGACTACAATGAGCAGTTCTTC.